Each of the 3 T cell receptor beta chains below was sequenced from the same sample in a study of T cell responses to AZD1222 COVID-19 vaccine. Sequenced by immunoSEQ multiplex PCR; TCRdb stores in-frame clones only, minus some. The table lists about 110,000 clones, 70% to 90% of them singletons. This sample comprised peripheral blood, obtained on day 0 of AZD1222 vaccination. The receptors were sampled from an adult in good health.

This chain links TRBV5-1 with TRBJ2-7; D call uncertain. V dropped 5 bases and J dropped 0 bases, with 12 bases sitting between them. Germline CDR1 SGHRS, CDR2 YFSETQ. There are 14 residues in the CDR3. The CDR3 sequence: CASRYPDNSYEQYF. Written as DNA, the CDR3 is TGCGCCAGCAGGTACCCCGACAACTCCTACGAGCAGTACTTC.

This chain links TRBV27 with TRBJ2-7, with a weak D call TRBD1 (5 bases). This CDR3 is built from 13 residues. With 4 bases removed from V and 2 bases from J, the gap between germline ends came to 9 bases. CDR1 is MNHEY, CDR2 SMNVEV, per germline (reference sequence). Here the CDR3 reads CASSSQGPYEQYF. CDR3 coding DNA: TGTGCCAGCAGTTCGCAGGGTCCCTACGAGCAGTACTTC.

The V call is TRBV19, the J call TRBJ1-6; D is undetermined. Germline V CDR1 and CDR2: LNHDA, SQIVND (reference sequence). With 1 base removed from V and 7 bases from J, the gap between germline ends came to 8 bases. CDR3 length equals 14 residues. Here the CDR3 reads CASSIGQENSPLHF. DNA for the CDR3: TGTGCCAGTAGTATAGGGCAAGAAAATTCACCCCTCCACTTT.